The sequence of this T cell receptor (beta chain) was determined in a study of T-cell memory formation after mild COVID-19. Study-wide context: Largely donor-specific sequence clusters came from two donors.

Using its own MiXCR run on the 5' RACE reads, TCRdb lists one record per CDR3 protein. The data contain 270,000 or so distinct CDR3 sequences, about a sixth of them singletons. Findings of the study overall: Clones shrinking between day 15 and 85 showed a balanced CD4/CD8 split, and those that grew later tilted toward CD4+. Second-wave clones that peaked on day 37 lacked confirmed SARS-CoV-2 specificity. Contracting CD4+ clones sat mainly in CM and EM; CD8+ in EMRA.

This clonotype showed up just a few times. Its antigen remains unidentified. CDR3 size: 11 residues. Germline V gene data show CDR1 as SEHNR and CDR2 as FQNEAQ (reference sequence). Trimming removed 5 bases from V and 5 bases from J, with 5 bases in between. Material for sequencing was PBMCs or a T cell subset sorted from them (not recorded which). The origin of this receptor is a man aged 18 to 30 who had mild COVID-19 (a few samples of this study predate the infection). Cell type and time point are not known. The J gene is TRBJ2-3, the V gene TRBV7-9; D unclear. The CDR3: CASSKGDTQYF. The CDR3 DNA sequence: TGTGCCAGCAGCAAGGGAGATACGCAGTATTTT.